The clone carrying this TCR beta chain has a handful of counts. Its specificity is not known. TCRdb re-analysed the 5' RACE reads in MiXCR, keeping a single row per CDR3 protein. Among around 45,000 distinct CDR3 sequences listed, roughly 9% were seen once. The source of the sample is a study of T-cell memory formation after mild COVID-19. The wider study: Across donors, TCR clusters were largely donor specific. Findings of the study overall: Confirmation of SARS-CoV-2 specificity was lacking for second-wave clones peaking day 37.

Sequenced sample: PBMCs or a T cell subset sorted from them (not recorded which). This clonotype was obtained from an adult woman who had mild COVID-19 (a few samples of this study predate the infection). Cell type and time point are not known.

CDR3 residues: CSARDSGTVKTEAFF. DNA for the CDR3: TGCAGTGCTAGAGATTCCGGGACAGTTAAAACTGAAGCTTTCTTT. The chain carries TRBV20-1 and TRBJ1-1; 7 nucleotides match TRBD1. The V gene's germline CDR1 is DFQATT and CDR2 SNEGSKA (reference sequence). The CDR3 extends over 15 amino acids. Trimming cost V 0 bases and J 5 bases; bases outside gene matches: 9.